The rows below give T cell receptor beta chains drawn from one sample of a study of cytomegalovirus exposure and HLA in healthy donors. The data were produced by immunoSEQ multiplex PCR, yet TCRdb's version contains in-frame clones alone and is incomplete. The sample lists roughly 98,000 clones; 65% to 85% were seen once. The sequencing input was PBMCs. Receptors were obtained from a woman between 65 and 79 years old in good health and CMV-seropositive. Each CDR3 is given with its conserved first and last residue. A D gene is named only where the DNA matches it firmly. Size tells how often a clone was seen (once, few, many) or the class of an expanded clone, and some rows leave it out.

cdr3_nt	cdr3_aa	v_call	j_call	d_call	clone_size
TGCGCCAGCAGCCAAGATTCGGGGCTACTAGCGGGAGTCCGCTACGAGCAGTACTTC	CASSQDSGLLAGVRYEQYF	TRBV4-1	TRBJ2-7	TRBD2	few
TGTGCCTGGAGTGTGATAGGAGGCCAGCCCCAGCATTTT	CAWSVIGGQPQHF	TRBV30	TRBJ1-5	.	once
TGCAGCGTTCGGCGGGCATTTCTTGACTACACCTTC	CSVRRAFLDYTF	TRBV29-1	TRBJ1-2	.	.
TGTGCTAGCAGCGCAACTCCAACGGACAGGGATTCGGATGAGCAGTTCTTC	CASSATPTDRDSDEQFF	TRBV7-7	TRBJ2-1	TRBD1	.
TGTGCCAGCAGTTTAGTTGGACAGGGAAGGAGTAATGAAAAACTGTTTTTT	CASSLVGQGRSNEKLFF	TRBV28	TRBJ1-4	TRBD1	.
TGTGCCAGCAGTTACTCGGACTCCCAGCCCCAGCATTTT	CASSYSDSQPQHF	TRBV6-5	TRBJ1-5	.	.
TGCGCCAGCAGTGACCCGTTGGCGGGAGTCTACGAGCAGTACTTC	CASSDPLAGVYEQYF	TRBV10-1	TRBJ2-7	TRBD2	once
TGTGCCAGCAGTCCCCCCCGTCCCGGGGACACTGAAGCTTTCTTT	CASSPPRPGDTEAFF	TRBV28	TRBJ1-1	.	.
TGTGCCAGCAGCCCTCACGCGGGGACAGGGGTAACTGAAGCTTTCTTT	CASSPHAGTGVTEAFF	TRBV9	TRBJ1-1	TRBD1	.
TGTGCCAGCAGTTCCGGTACCCGCAGGACTGAAGCTTTCTTT	CASSSGTRRTEAFF	TRBV28	TRBJ1-1	.	.
TGTGCCAGCAGAACCACAGGGGGGAGGAGGGGTCAAGAGACCCAGTACTTC	CASRTTGGRRGQETQYF	TRBV11-2	TRBJ2-5	TRBD1	few
TGTGCCAGCACCCAAGAGGGCGCCCGCACTGAAGCTTTCTTT	CASTQEGARTEAFF	TRBV28	TRBJ1-1	.	once
TGTGCTAGTGGGGGAGGGATTGCCACAGATACGCAGTATTTT	CASGGGIATDTQYF	TRBV12-5	TRBJ2-3	TRBD2	.
TGTGCCAGCAGCCTATTAGCGGGAGGTTTTACCGGGGAGCTGTTTTTT	CASSLLAGGFTGELFF	TRBV14	TRBJ2-2	TRBD2	.
TGTGCCATCAGTGAGAAACTAGCGGGGGCGAACTACGAGCAGTACTTC	CAISEKLAGANYEQYF	TRBV10-3	TRBJ2-7	TRBD2	once
TGTGCCAGCAGCGTACAGGGGGCGGATTACAATGAGCAGTTCTTC	CASSVQGADYNEQFF	TRBV9	TRBJ2-1	TRBD1	few
TGTGCTAGCCCTCCTCGGGGGGGGAGCTCCTACAATGAGCAGTTCTTC	CASPPRGGSSYNEQFF	TRBV7-7	TRBJ2-1	TRBD2	.
TGTGCCAGCAGTGCCGGGGAGGACTACGAGCAGTACTTC	CASSAGEDYEQYF	TRBV2	TRBJ2-7	.	few
TGCAGCGTTGTGGCTAGCGGGAACCGCTACGAGCAGTACTTC	CSVVASGNRYEQYF	TRBV29-1	TRBJ2-7	TRBD2	.
TGTGCCAGCAGTACAGGGGTCATCACTGAAGCTTTCTTT	CASSTGVITEAFF	TRBV6-6	TRBJ1-1	TRBD1	.
TGTGCCAGCAGTTTAACAGCAACTAATGAAAAACTGTTTTTT	CASSLTATNEKLFF	TRBV28	TRBJ1-4	.	.
TGTGCCATCAGTGATTGGGGGGAGCCCCAGCATTTT	CAISDWGEPQHF	TRBV10-3	TRBJ1-5	.	.
TGTGCCAGCAGCCATCCCGCGGGGCCCTACGAGCAGTACTTC	CASSHPAGPYEQYF	TRBV14	TRBJ2-7	.	few
TGCGCCAGCAGCCAAGAACCTCTGCGGGATAGGCAAGAGACCCAGTACTTC	CASSQEPLRDRQETQYF	TRBV4-3	TRBJ2-5	.	.
TGTGCCAGCGGAAGGGACTTCACAGATACGCAGTATTTT	CASGRDFTDTQYF	TRBV6-6	TRBJ2-3	.	.
TGTGCCAGCAGCAGGGGACAGGGGCTGAACTATGGCTACACCTTC	CASSRGQGLNYGYTF	TRBV9	TRBJ1-2	TRBD1	.
TGTGCCACGTCAATAACCGGGACAGATACGCAGTATTTT	CATSITGTDTQYF	TRBV19	TRBJ2-3	.	.